What follows are 5 T cell receptor beta chains derived from one specimen sequenced in a study of blood T cell repertoires in COVID-19 (TCRdb year 2020). Library preparation used the immunoSEQ multiplex PCR assay. This is the immuneACCESS table as TCRdb keeps it, with only in-frame sequences that have V and J called. A part of the clones is gone; compared with another copy, unresolved V genes explain less than half, and the rest is unexplained. This sample has about 250,000 clones in its table, and approximately 85% of those were observed once. About 1% of the sample is taken by the ten largest. Material: peripheral blood. These receptors originate from a human donor with COVID-19, enrolled during active disease. The donor label of this sample is uncertain.

Here the CDR3 reads CASSSDSSSYNSPLHF. CDR3 coding DNA: TGTGCCAGTAGTTCCGACTCCAGCTCCTATAATTCACCCCTCCACTTT. This chain uses TRBV19 with TRBJ1-6; D is undetermined. Trimming took 5 bases from V and 0 from J, leaving 11 bases between them. CDR1 and CDR2 from the germline V gene are LNHDA and SQIVND (reference sequence). The CDR3 consists of 16 residues.

CDR3 DNA: TGTGCCAGCAGCAGATCGTCTCTAGGGGGTGAAAAACTGTTTTTT. It specifies CASSRSSLGGEKLFF. This chain connects TRBV3-1 (or the pseudogene TRBV3-2) to TRBJ1-4, with a weak D call TRBD1 (6 bases). Per the germline V gene, CDR1 is LGHDT and CDR2 is YNNKEL (reference sequence). CDR3 length: 15 amino acids. The ends were cut back, 5 bases at V and 7 bases at J, with 17 bases in the middle.

The chain couples TRBV28 to TRBJ1-4, with D possibly being TRBD1 (6 bases). V was shortened by 10 bases and J by 5 bases, with 17 bases between the two germline ends. Germline loops: CDR1 MDHEN, CDR2 SYDVKM. The CDR3 spans 14 residues. CDR3 amino acids: CATDSSPLNEKLFF. The CDR3 DNA is TGTGCCACGGACAGCAGTCCACTAAATGAAAAACTGTTTTTT.

The V call is TRBV6-6, the J call TRBJ1-2; tentatively, D is TRBD1 (5 bases). The CDR3 is 14 residues long. Germline CDR1 is MNHNY and CDR2 is SVGAGI (reference sequence). The ends were cut back, 6 bases at V and 5 bases at J, with 16 bases in the middle. CDR3 DNA: TGTGCCAGCAGAGACAGCCCCCCCGAATATGGCTACACCTTC. Translating gives CASRDSPPEYGYTF.

V gene TRBV30 combines with J gene TRBJ1-5; D possibly corresponds to TRBD1 (5 bases). There are 16 residues in the CDR3. The V gene's germline CDR1 is GTSNPN and CDR2 SVGIG (reference sequence). Trimming pared 2 bases from V and 2 bases from J, leaving 16 bases between. DNA for the CDR3: TGTGCCTGGAGTCGGGCAGGGTCAAGTGGCAATCAGCCCCAGCATTTT. Its translation: CAWSRAGSSGNQPQHF.